Listed below are T cell receptor beta chains from one sample, sequenced in a study of cytotoxic CD8 clonotypes in ibrutinib-treated CLL. TCRdb keeps only in-frame clones here, not all; method: immunoSEQ multiplex PCR. This table holds fewer than 40,000 clones, about 65% found once. The sequenced sample was PBMCs, obtained at disease progression, from a patient treated with ibrutinib. These receptors all come from a human donor with chronic lymphocytic leukemia. CDR3s include the opening cysteine and the closing phenylalanine or tryptophan. A D gene is named only where the DNA matches it firmly. Where a row states a size, it is once, few, many or the class of an expanded clone; other rows omit it.

V	D	J	size	DNA	CDR3
TRBV19	NA	TRBJ2-3	NA	TGTGCCAGTAGTATCAGTTGGGATACGCAGTATTTT	CASSISWDTQYF
TRBV27	NA	TRBJ1-6	once	TGTGCCAGCAGAGGGGGGAGCGGCCATAATTCACCCCTCCACTTT	CASRGGSGHNSPLHF
TRBV28	TRBD1	TRBJ1-6	NA	TGTGCCAGCAGTTTAGAGGGGGCTATGAATTCACCCCTCCACTTT	CASSLEGAMNSPLHF
TRBV7-9	TRBD1	TRBJ2-3	NA	TGTGCCAGCAGCTTAGGAGTGCTGACAGGGGCAGATACGCAGTATTTT	CASSLGVLTGADTQYF
TRBV19	NA	TRBJ1-2	few	TGTGCCAGTAGCATGACAGGAATACGCTATGGCTACACCTTC	CASSMTGIRYGYTF
TRBV5-1	NA	TRBJ1-6	NA	TGCGCCAGCAGCCCGCGGGGGACCCAGAATTCACCCCTCCACTTT	CASSPRGTQNSPLHF
TRBV2	NA	TRBJ2-3	NA	TGTGCCAGCATGTGGCGAAGCGGACTTACCGTGGTAGATACGCAGTATTTT	CASMWRSGLTVVDTQYF
TRBV27	NA	TRBJ2-7	once	TGTGCCAGCAGTTTATCTAGCGGGACAGGTACCTACGAGCAGTACTTC	CASSLSSGTGTYEQYF
TRBV9	NA	TRBJ1-5	NA	TGTGCCAGCAGCCCGGGGGCGAGCAATCAGCCCCAGCATTTT	CASSPGASNQPQHF
TRBV11-3	NA	TRBJ2-3	NA	TGTGCCAGCAGCTGGGGCGAGAATACGCAGTATTTT	CASSWGENTQYF
TRBV30	NA	TRBJ1-5	NA	TGTGCCTGGAGACAGGGCTTGCAGCCCCAGCATTTT	CAWRQGLQPQHF
TRBV5-1	NA	TRBJ2-3	NA	TGCGCCAGCAGCTTACTAGGTGAAACTTACACAGATACGCAGTATTTT	CASSLLGETYTDTQYF
TRBV10-3	NA	TRBJ1-2	NA	TGTGCCATCATTTCCGGGGACGACCGTAACTATGGCTACACCTTC	CAIISGDDRNYGYTF
TRBV19	NA	TRBJ1-5	NA	TGTGCCAGTAGTAACCGACAGGTAACGCAGCCCCAGCATTTT	CASSNRQVTQPQHF
TRBV18	TRBD1	TRBJ2-7	NA	TGTGCCAGCTCACCCCCCGGGACAGGGTTCTACGAGCAGTACTTC	CASSPPGTGFYEQYF
TRBV6-1	TRBD1	TRBJ2-7	NA	TGTGCCATCAGTGGGACAGGGGAGGGGGTTTGGTCCTACGAGCAGTACTTC	CAISGTGEGVWSYEQYF
TRBV18	NA	TRBJ2-1	NA	TGTGCCAGCTCACCGACGGTTTGGGTCAATGAGCAGTTCTTC	CASSPTVWVNEQFF
TRBV9	TRBD1	TRBJ1-3	NA	TGTGCCAGCAGCGTAGGGGGACAGGACTCTGGAAACACCATATATTTT	CASSVGGQDSGNTIYF
TRBV7-2	NA	TRBJ2-7	few	TGTGCCAGCAGCCCCAGAACTAGTGACGAGCAGTACTTC	CASSPRTSDEQYF
TRBV7-9	TRBD1	TRBJ2-7	NA	TGTGCCAGCAGCCCGACAGGGGGGGCCTACGAGCAGTACTTC	CASSPTGGAYEQYF
TRBV7-2	NA	TRBJ1-5	NA	TGTGCCAGCAGCTTAGACGGACAGCGGAGTCAGCCCCAGCATTTT	CASSLDGQRSQPQHF
TRBV9	NA	TRBJ2-3	few	TGTGCCAGCAGCGTAGGAGTGACAGATACGCAGTATTTT	CASSVGVTDTQYF
TRBV7-9	NA	TRBJ2-1	NA	TGTGCCAGCAGCTTAACCGACTACTACAATGAGCAGTTCTTC	CASSLTDYYNEQFF
TRBV11-2	NA	TRBJ2-7	NA	TGTGCCAGCAGCTTAGTCAGGGACACCGGCGAGCAGTACTTC	CASSLVRDTGEQYF
TRBV18	NA	TRBJ2-7	medium-sized	TGTGCCAGCTCACCAACCCGACAGTCCCACTACGAGCAGTACTTC	CASSPTRQSHYEQYF
TRBV5-4	TRBD1	TRBJ2-7	few	TGTGCCAGCAGCTTGGCCCCCGGACAGGGGGTTTACGAGCAGTACTTC	CASSLAPGQGVYEQYF
TRBV5-1	NA	TRBJ2-1	NA	TGCGCCAGCAGCTTGGACCCAGCGGAGACTTACAATGAGCAGTTCTTC	CASSLDPAETYNEQFF
TRBV19	NA	TRBJ2-2	NA	TGTGCCAGTAGAGGACAGACAGCCGGGGAGCTGTTTTTT	CASRGQTAGELFF
TRBV9	NA	TRBJ1-3	NA	TGTGCCAGCAGCGTAGGGGTCAGGGAGGGAAACACCATATATTTT	CASSVGVREGNTIYF
TRBV30	NA	TRBJ1-6	NA	TGTGCCTGGAGTCCCAGGGGAGGTTCACCCCTCCACTTT	CAWSPRGGSPLHF
TRBV7-8	NA	TRBJ1-1	NA	TGTGCCAGCAGCTATCTCGGAGGGGGTGCCGTCGGTGAAGCTTTCTTT	CASSYLGGGAVGEAFF
TRBV19	NA	TRBJ1-4	NA	TGTGCCAGTAGTATCCGGGGGGGTAATGAAAAACTGTTTTTT	CASSIRGGNEKLFF
TRBV15	NA	TRBJ1-6	once	TGTGCCACCAGCAGAGATCTGGATTCACCCCTCCACTTT	CATSRDLDSPLHF
TRBV2	NA	TRBJ1-1	NA	TGTGCCAGCACACGCGACAGCAACACTGAAGCTTTCTTT	CASTRDSNTEAFF
TRBV4-1	NA	TRBJ2-7	NA	TGCGCCAGCAGCGCCCCCAGGAGCTCCTACGAGCAGTACTTC	CASSAPRSSYEQYF
TRBV29-1	NA	TRBJ1-5	NA	TGCAGCGTTGGTTCGCCAGGCAACAATCAGCCCCAGCATTTT	CSVGSPGNNQPQHF
TRBV7-8	TRBD1	TRBJ1-2	once	TGTGCCAGCAGCAAAGGGACAGGGGGAAGCTATGGCTACACCTTC	CASSKGTGGSYGYTF
TRBV7-2	NA	TRBJ2-1	NA	TGTGCCAGCAGCTTAGTCCCCAGGGATGAGCAGTTCTTC	CASSLVPRDEQFF
TRBV6-6	TRBD1	TRBJ2-6	few	TGTGCCACAGGGGGCTCTGGGGCCAACGTCCTGACTTTC	CATGGSGANVLTF
TRBV5-1	TRBD2	TRBJ2-3	NA	TGCGCCAGCAGCTTGGTTCTAGCGGGGGACACAGATACGCAGTATTTT	CASSLVLAGDTDTQYF
TRBV18	TRBD2	TRBJ2-5	NA	TGTGCCAGCTCACCAGGCGGGGGTTTGGATTCCCAGTACTTC	CASSPGGGLDSQYF
TRBV2	NA	TRBJ2-2	NA	TGTGCCAGCAGTGCCTCAAGGATCGCGAACACCGGGGAGCTGTTTTTT	CASSASRIANTGELFF
TRBV29-1	NA	TRBJ1-3	NA	TGCAGCGGAGAAACTTCTGGAAACACCATATATTTT	CSGETSGNTIYF
TRBV11-3	NA	TRBJ2-7	NA	TGTGCCAGCAGCCCAACCGGGACGGTCTACGAGCAGTACTTC	CASSPTGTVYEQYF
TRBV7-6	NA	TRBJ2-1	NA	TGTGCCAGCAGCCCACTTTCCATTGGAGCAAACAATGAGCAGTTCTTC	CASSPLSIGANNEQFF
TRBV5-6	NA	TRBJ2-7	NA	TGTGCCAGCAGCCGGACAGTGCGAGAGCAGTACTTC	CASSRTVREQYF
TRBV6-1	TRBD1	TRBJ2-7	NA	TGTGCCAGCAGTCCTAACCGACAGGGCTACGAGCAGTACTTC	CASSPNRQGYEQYF
TRBV4-3	TRBD2	TRBJ2-7	NA	TGCGCCAGCAGTCAATTAGCGGGAGAAACCGGCGAGCAGTACTTC	CASSQLAGETGEQYF
TRBV29-1	TRBD1	TRBJ2-5	NA	TGCAGCGGGGGACAGGGGGGACAAGAGACCCAGTACTTC	CSGGQGGQETQYF
TRBV27	NA	TRBJ1-1	large	TGTGCCAGCAGTCCTACCGCAAGGCTCACTGAAGCTTTCTTT	CASSPTARLTEAFF
TRBV5-1	TRBD1	TRBJ1-4	NA	TGCGCCAGCAGCCCCGGGACAGGGTCTGAAAAACTGTTTTTT	CASSPGTGSEKLFF
TRBV11-2	NA	TRBJ1-2	NA	TGTGCCAGCAGCTTAGCAGGGTCTAACTATGGCTACACCTTC	CASSLAGSNYGYTF
TRBV4-1	TRBD2	TRBJ2-1	few	TGCGCCAGCAGCCAAGTTTTAGCGGGACGATACAATGAGCAGTTCTTC	CASSQVLAGRYNEQFF
TRBV30	NA	TRBJ2-3	NA	TGTGCCTGGAGTGAGGGCGGGTGGAGGACAGATACGCAGTATTTT	CAWSEGGWRTDTQYF